Shown below are 8 T cell receptor beta chains from a single sample sequenced in a study of sequential checkpoint blockade in melanoma. The data were produced by immunoSEQ multiplex PCR, yet TCRdb's version contains in-frame clones alone and is incomplete. Altogether approximately 22,000 clones are present, around 70% being singletons, with the ten largest covering around 20%. Treatment defined: randomized to nivolumab then ipilimumab (arm A) or the reverse (arm B). Sequencing was performed on CD8+ T cells sorted from blood (inferred from file names), taken from a patient given nivolumab and ipilimumab in sequence. The receptors stem from a human donor with melanoma.

The chain employs TRBV2 and TRBJ1-6; 9 bases are shared with TRBD1. J was trimmed by 5 bases and V by 10 bases; bases with no gene match: 6. The CDR3 is 14 amino acids. CDR1 and CDR2 from the germline V gene are SNHLY and FYNNEI. CDR3 in DNA: TGTGCCATTGGGACAGGGATTAATAATTCACCCCTCCACTTT. Amino acid sequence: CAIGTGINNSPLHF.

J is TRBJ2-1 and V is TRBV27; 10 bases line up with TRBD2. CDR1 MNHEY and CDR2 SMNVEV come from the germline V gene (reference sequence). This CDR3 is 15 amino acids long. Trimming cost V 6 bases and J 4 bases; bases outside gene matches: 6. The CDR3 protein is CASSILAGSYNEQFF. The CDR3 DNA reads as TGTGCCAGCAGCATACTAGCGGGGTCGTACAATGAGCAGTTCTTC.

The chain recombines TRBV27 with TRBJ2-7; 7 positions agree with TRBD2. The CDR3 totals 13 residues. The V gene end was trimmed by 3 bases and the J gene end by 4 bases; junction bases not matched to a gene: 3. Germline V CDR1 and CDR2: MNHEY, SMNVEV (reference sequence). The CDR3 bases are TGTGCCAGCAGTTTGGGGAGGGTATACGAGCAGTACTTC. Its protein product is CASSLGRVYEQYF.

The chain links TRBV13 to TRBJ1-2; no firm D call. V lost 6 bases to trimming and J lost 4 bases, with 18 bases between them. The CDR3 covers 15 residues. Germline V lookup: CDR1 PRHDT, CDR2 FYEKMQ (reference sequence). In DNA, the CDR3 is TGTGCCAGCAGTTTAAAGACTACCGAGCTCTATGGCTACACCTTC. Amino acids: CASSLKTTELYGYTF.

CDR3: CAIPGTGFPYEQYF. CDR3 sequence (DNA): TGTGCCATCCCCGGGACAGGATTCCCCTACGAGCAGTACTTC. V gene TRBV15 combines with J gene TRBJ2-7, with 8 bases aligning to TRBD1. J lost 2 bases, V lost 10 bases, and 10 bases had no gene match. In germline, CDR1 is LNHNV, CDR2 YYDKDF (reference sequence). This CDR3 region has 14 residues. Supplemented by reference TRBV15 and TRBJ2-7, the full variable domain reads DAMVIQNPRYQVTQFGKPVTLSCSQTLNHNVMYWYQQKSSQAPKLLFHYYDKDFNNEADTPDNFQSRRPNTSFCFLDIRSPGLGDTAMYLCAIPGTGFPYEQYFGPGTRLTVT.

The chain joins TRBV13 to TRBJ2-5; possible D gene TRBD2, 5 bases. The length of the CDR3 is 15 residues. Germline V CDR1 and CDR2: PRHDT, FYEKMQ (reference sequence). V dropped 0 bases and J dropped 6 bases, with 14 bases sitting between them. This CDR3 is CASSLGTGRLQTQYF. In nucleotides, the CDR3 is TGTGCCAGCAGCTTAGGGACGGGAAGATTACAGACCCAGTACTTC.

The chain carries TRBV11-2 and TRBJ2-2; 8 nucleotides align to TRBD2. This CDR3 has 13 residues. V shed 6 bases, J shed 10 bases, and the junction held 7 bases outside the gene matches. Germline V gives CDR1 SGHAT, CDR2 FQNNGV. The CDR3 protein is CASRIAGRVELFF. Here the CDR3 DNA reads TGTGCCAGCAGGATAGCGGGGCGGGTGGAGCTGTTTTTT. The variable domain in full, completed from reference TRBV11-2 and TRBJ2-2, reads EAGVAQSPRYKIIEKRQSVAFWCNPISGHATLYWYQQILGQGPKLLIQFQNNGVVDDSQLPKDRFSAERLKGVDSTLKIQPAKLEDSAVYLCASRIAGRVELFFGEGSRLTVL.

This clone showed up just a few times. The chain combines TRBV7-9 with TRBJ2-1; D perhaps matches TRBD2 (6 bases). Deletions cut 6 bases from V and 8 bases from J, with 14 bases between. This CDR3 is built from 13 residues. Per the germline V gene, CDR1 is SEHNR and CDR2 is FQNEAQ (reference sequence). CDR3 coding DNA: TGTGCCAGCAGGCCCGGGACTGGGTATGAGCAGTTCTTC. Residues: CASRPGTGYEQFF. Complete variable domain (other parts from reference TRBV7-9 and TRBJ2-1): DTGVSQNPRHKITKRGQNVTFRCDPISEHNRLYWYRQTLGQGPEFLTYFQNEAQLEKSRLLSDRFSAERPKGSFSTLEIQRTEQGDSAMYLCASRPGTGYEQFFGPGTRLTVL.